This TCR beta chain was profiled in a study of beta chain features in type 1 diabetes. Of the isolated RNA, all was reverse transcribed, and so the sequenced material was expressed TCRB transcripts. Read counts averaged around 3.9 million for samples of naive, central memory and regulatory T cells. Some clones are missing from TCRdb's copy, which holds only in-frame ones; the method was immunoSEQ multiplex PCR. This table holds 130,000 to 150,000 clones, about 7% found once. Comment on this clone: The same CDR3 can be traced to other DNA sequences in this sample.

The germline V gene encodes CDR1 SGHTA and CDR2 FQGNSA. CDR3 length equals 14 residues. The V segment lost 5 bases and the J segment 3 bases; nucleotides outside the gene matches: 2. The rearrangement joins TRBV7-2 to TRBJ2-3; TRBD2 aligns across 10 bases. The TCR was taken from a woman aged 25-40 years in good health. Source material: central memory CD4+ T cells from blood. The DNA for the CDR3 is TGTGCCAGCAGCCCGGGACTAGCGACAGATACGCAGTATTTT. It is translated as CASSPGLATDTQYF.